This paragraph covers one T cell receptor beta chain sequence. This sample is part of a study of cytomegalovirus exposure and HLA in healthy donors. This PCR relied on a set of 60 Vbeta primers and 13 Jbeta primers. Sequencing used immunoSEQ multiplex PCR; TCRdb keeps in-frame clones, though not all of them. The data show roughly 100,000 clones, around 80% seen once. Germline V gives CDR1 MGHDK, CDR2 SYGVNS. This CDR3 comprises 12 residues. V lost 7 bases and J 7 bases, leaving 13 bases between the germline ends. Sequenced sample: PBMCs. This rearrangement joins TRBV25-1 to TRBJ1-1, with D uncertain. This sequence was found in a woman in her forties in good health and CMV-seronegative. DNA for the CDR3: TGTGCCAGCAAACAAGGGAGCCTTGAAGCTTTCTTT. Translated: CASKQGSLEAFF.